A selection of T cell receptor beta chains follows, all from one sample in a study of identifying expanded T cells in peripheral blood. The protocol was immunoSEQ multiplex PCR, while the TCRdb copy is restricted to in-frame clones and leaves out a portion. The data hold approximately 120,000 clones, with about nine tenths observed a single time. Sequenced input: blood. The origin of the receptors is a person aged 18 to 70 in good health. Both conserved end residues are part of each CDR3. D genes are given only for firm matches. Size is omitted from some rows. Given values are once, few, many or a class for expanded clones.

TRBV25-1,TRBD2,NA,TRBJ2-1,TGTGCCAGCAGTGAATCTAGGACTAGCGGCGACAATGAGCAGTTCTTC,CASSESRTSGDNEQFF
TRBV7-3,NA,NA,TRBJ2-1,TGTGCCAGCAGCTTAGGCCCAATCGCTAACAATGAGCAGTTCTTC,CASSLGPIANNEQFF
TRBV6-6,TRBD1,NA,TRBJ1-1,TGTGCCAGCATTACGGGACAGGGGAACACTGAAGCTTTCTTT,CASITGQGNTEAFF
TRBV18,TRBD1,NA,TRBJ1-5,TGTGCCAGCTCGCCAGGACAGGGAAGCAATCAGCCCCAGCATTTT,CASSPGQGSNQPQHF
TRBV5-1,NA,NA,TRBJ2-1,TGCGCCAGCAGCACCAGCGGAGAAACAATACAGGAGCAGTTCTTC,CASSTSGETIQEQFF
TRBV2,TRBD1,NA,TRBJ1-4,TGTGCCAGCAGCGAGACAGGGACAGGGGGCGGGTCAACTAATGAAAAACTGTTTTTT,CASSETGTGGGSTNEKLFF
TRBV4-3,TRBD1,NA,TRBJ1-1,TGCGCCAGCAGCCCAATACAGGGGGCTGGAACTGAAGCTTTCTTT,CASSPIQGAGTEAFF
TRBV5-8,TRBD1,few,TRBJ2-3,TGTGCCAGCAGCTCCACAGGGGGTCCCACAGATACGCAGTATTTT,CASSSTGGPTDTQYF
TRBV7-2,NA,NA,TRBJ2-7,TGTGCCAGCAGCCTAGGGGTTGCAAACTCCTACGAGCAGTACTTC,CASSLGVANSYEQYF
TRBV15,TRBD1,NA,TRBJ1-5,TGTGCCACCAGCAGAGATCGGGACAGGGGTTCGGTGGATCAGCCCCAGCATTTT,CATSRDRDRGSVDQPQHF
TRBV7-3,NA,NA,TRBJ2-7,TGTGCCAGCAGCTTACAGGGACCCTACGAGCAGTACTTC,CASSLQGPYEQYF
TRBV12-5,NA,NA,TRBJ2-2,TGTGCTAGTGGTTTACACACCGGGGAGCTGTTTTTT,CASGLHTGELFF
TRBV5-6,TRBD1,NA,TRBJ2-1,TGTGCCAGCAGCTTGGCGACAGGGGACAATGAGCAGTTCTTC,CASSLATGDNEQFF
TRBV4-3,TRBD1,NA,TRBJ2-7,TGCGCCAGCAGCCAAGTGGTACAGGGGGCATACGAGCAGTACTTC,CASSQVVQGAYEQYF
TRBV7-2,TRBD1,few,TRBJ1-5,TGTGCCAGCAGCTTCTTTGCAGGGGGTGACCAGCCCCAGCATTTT,CASSFFAGGDQPQHF
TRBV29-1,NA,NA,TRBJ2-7,TGCAGCGTTGTCCTCCCCGGGACAAATATCTACGAGCAGTACTTC,CSVVLPGTNIYEQYF
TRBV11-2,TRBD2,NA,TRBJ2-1,TGTGCCAGCAGCCCCCGCGGGAGGCCTTCGAAGTCCTACAATGAGCAGTTCTTC,CASSPRGRPSKSYNEQFF
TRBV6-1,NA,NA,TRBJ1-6,TGTGCCAGCAGTGAACTGGCCTGGAATTCACCCCTCCACTTT,CASSELAWNSPLHF
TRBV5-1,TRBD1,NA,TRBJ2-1,TGCGCCAGCAGCAACCAGGGGGCCTCCTACAATGAGCAGTTCTTC,CASSNQGASYNEQFF
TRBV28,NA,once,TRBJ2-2,TGTGCCAGCAGTCCACCTGGACTACCGAACACCGGGGAGCTGTTTTTT,CASSPPGLPNTGELFF
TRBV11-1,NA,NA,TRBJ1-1,TGTGCCAGCAGCTTAGCGTTGCCGAGTTTTCGGGAAGCTTTCTTT,CASSLALPSFREAFF
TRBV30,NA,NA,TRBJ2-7,TGTGCCTGGAGTGTCGGGACATCGAGCTCCTACGAGCAGTACTTC,CAWSVGTSSSYEQYF
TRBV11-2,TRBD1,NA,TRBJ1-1,TGTGCCAGCAGCACCTGGACAGGGGGCACTGAAGCTTTCTTT,CASSTWTGGTEAFF
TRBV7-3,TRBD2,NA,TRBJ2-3,TGTGCCAGCAGCGTCCCTAGCGGGAGGGCCTGGGGCACAGATACGCAGTATTTT,CASSVPSGRAWGTDTQYF
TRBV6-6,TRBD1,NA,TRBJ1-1,TGTGCCAGCAGTTTCAGGGGGCTGGACACTGAAGCTTTCTTT,CASSFRGLDTEAFF